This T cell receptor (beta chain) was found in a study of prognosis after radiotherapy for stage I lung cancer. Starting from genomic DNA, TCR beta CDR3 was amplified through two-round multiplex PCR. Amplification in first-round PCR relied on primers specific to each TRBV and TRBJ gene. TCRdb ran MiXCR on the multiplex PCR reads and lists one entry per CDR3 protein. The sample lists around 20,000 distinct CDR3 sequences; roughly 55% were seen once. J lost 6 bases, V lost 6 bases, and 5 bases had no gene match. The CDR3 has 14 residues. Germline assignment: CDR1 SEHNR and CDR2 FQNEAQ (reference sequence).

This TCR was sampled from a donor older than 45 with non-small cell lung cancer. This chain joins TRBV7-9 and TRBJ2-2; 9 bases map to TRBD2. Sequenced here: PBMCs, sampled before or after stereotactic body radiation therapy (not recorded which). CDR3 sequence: CASSSGRAAGELFF. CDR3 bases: TGTGCCAGCAGTAGCGGGAGAGCGGCCGGGGAGCTGTTTTTT.